This TCR beta chain was sequenced during a study of technical replicates of blood from a few donors. The repertoire was sequenced with immunoSEQ multiplex PCR; TCRdb's copy has only in-frame clones and lacks some. The sample comprises 95,000 or so clones, 85% to 95% of which are singletons, and approximately 0.36% rests with the top ten. With V trimmed by 1 base and J by 6 bases, 3 bases remained unmatched. The CDR3 loop spans 14 amino acids. The germline gives CDR1 MNHNS, CDR2 SASEGT. Sequences were obtained from T cells isolated from PBMCs. The chain has TRBV6-1 and TRBJ2-1, with TRBD2 identical over 7 bases. The sequence derives from a human donor in good health. For the CDR3, the DNA is TGTGCCAGCAGTGAAGTAGCGGGTATCAATGAGCAGTTCTTC. Translated, it gives CASSEVAGINEQFF.